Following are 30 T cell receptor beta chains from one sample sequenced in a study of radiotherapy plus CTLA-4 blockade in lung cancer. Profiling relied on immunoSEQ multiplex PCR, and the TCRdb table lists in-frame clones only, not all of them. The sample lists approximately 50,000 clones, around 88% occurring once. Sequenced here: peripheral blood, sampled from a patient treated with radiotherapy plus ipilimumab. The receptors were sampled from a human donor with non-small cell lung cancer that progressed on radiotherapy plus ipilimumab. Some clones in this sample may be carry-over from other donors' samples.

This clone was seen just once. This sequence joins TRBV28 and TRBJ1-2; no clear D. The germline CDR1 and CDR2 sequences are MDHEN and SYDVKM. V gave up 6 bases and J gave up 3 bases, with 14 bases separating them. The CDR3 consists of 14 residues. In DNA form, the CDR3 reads TGTGCCAGCAGGAACTCTGCCACGCACTATGGCTACACCTTC. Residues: CASRNSATHYGYTF.

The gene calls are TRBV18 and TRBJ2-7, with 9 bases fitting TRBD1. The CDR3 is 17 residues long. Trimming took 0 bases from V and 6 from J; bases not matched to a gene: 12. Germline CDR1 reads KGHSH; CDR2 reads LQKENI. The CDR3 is CASSPPEQGARGGEQYF. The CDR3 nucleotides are TGTGCCAGCTCACCACCAGAACAGGGGGCGCGGGGAGGCGAGCAGTACTTC.

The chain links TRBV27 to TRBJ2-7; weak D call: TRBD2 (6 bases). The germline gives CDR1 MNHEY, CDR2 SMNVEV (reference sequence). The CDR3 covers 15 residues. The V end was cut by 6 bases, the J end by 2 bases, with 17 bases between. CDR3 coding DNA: TGTGCCAGCAGACAGATAGCGGTGACGCCCTACGAGCAGTACTTC. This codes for CASRQIAVTPYEQYF.

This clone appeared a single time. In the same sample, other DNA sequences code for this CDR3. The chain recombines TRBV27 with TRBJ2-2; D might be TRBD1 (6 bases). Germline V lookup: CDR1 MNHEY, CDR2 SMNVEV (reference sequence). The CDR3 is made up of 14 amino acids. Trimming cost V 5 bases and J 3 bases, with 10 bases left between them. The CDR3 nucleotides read TGTGCCAGCAGTCGAAACAGGGACACCGGGGAGCTGTTTTTT. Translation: CASSRNRDTGELFF.

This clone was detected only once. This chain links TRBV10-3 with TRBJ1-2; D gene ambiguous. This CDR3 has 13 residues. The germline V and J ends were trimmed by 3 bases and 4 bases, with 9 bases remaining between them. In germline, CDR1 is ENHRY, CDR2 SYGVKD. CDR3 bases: TGTGCCATCAGTGATACGGGTAGCTATGGCTACACCTTC. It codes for CAISDTGSYGYTF.

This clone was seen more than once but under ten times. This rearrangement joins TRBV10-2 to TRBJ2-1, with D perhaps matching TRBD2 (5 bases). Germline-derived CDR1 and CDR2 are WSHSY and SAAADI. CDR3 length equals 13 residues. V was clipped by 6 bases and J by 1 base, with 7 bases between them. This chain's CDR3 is CASRWESYNEQFF. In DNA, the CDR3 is TGCGCCAGCAGGTGGGAGTCCTACAATGAGCAGTTCTTC.

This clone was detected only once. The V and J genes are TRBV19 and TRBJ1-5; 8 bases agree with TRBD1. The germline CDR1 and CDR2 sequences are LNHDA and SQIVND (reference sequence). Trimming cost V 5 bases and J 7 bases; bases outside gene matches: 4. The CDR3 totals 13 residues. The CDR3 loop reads CASSPSGGQPQHF. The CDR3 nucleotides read TGTGCCAGTAGTCCGTCAGGGGGCCAGCCCCAGCATTTT.

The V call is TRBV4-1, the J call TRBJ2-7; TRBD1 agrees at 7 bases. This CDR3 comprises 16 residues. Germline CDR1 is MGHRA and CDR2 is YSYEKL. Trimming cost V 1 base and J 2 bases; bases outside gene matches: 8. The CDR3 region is CASSQAMGQTAYEQYF. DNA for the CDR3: TGCGCCAGCAGCCAAGCTATGGGACAGACGGCCTACGAGCAGTACTTC.

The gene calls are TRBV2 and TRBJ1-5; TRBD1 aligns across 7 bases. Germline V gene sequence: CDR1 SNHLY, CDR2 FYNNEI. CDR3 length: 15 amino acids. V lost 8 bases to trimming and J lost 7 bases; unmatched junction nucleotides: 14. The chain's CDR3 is CASGERQGSGQPQHF. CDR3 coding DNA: TGTGCCAGCGGGGAAAGACAGGGTAGCGGCCAGCCCCAGCATTTT.

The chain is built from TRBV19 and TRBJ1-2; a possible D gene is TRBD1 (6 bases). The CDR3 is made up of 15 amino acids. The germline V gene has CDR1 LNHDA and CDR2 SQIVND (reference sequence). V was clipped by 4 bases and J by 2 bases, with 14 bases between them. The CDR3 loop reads CASSRGPGQNYGYTF. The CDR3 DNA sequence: TGTGCCAGTAGTAGGGGGCCCGGACAGAACTATGGCTACACCTTC.

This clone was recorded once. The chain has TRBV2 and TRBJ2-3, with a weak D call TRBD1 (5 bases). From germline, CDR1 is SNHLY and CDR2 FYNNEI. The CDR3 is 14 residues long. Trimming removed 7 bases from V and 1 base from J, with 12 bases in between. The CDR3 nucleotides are TGTGCCAGCAAGACAGCGCCACGCACAGATACGCAGTATTTT. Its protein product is CASKTAPRTDTQYF.

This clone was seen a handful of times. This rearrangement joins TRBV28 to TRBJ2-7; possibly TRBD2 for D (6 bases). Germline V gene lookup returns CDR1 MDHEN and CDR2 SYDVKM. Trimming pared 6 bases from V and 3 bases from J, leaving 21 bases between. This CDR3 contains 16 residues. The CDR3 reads CASSPSVAGRHYEQYF. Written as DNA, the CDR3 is TGTGCCAGCAGCCCCTCGGTGGCGGGAAGGCACTACGAGCAGTACTTC. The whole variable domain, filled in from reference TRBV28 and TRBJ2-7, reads DVKVTQSSRYLVKRTGEKVFLECVQDMDHENMFWYRQDPGLGLRLIYFSYDVKMKEKGDIPEGYSVSREKKERFSLILESASTNQTSMYLCASSPSVAGRHYEQYFGPGTRLTVT.

CDR3 in DNA: TGCGCCAGCAGCCAAGGGGCCGCGAGCTCCTACAATGAGCAGTTCTTC. The encoded protein is CASSQGAASSYNEQFF. V usage is TRBV4-1 and J usage is TRBJ2-1; no reliable D call. Trimming took 1 base from V and 0 from J, leaving 10 bases between them. The CDR3 extends over 16 amino acids. The germline CDR1 and CDR2 sequences are MGHRA and YSYEKL.

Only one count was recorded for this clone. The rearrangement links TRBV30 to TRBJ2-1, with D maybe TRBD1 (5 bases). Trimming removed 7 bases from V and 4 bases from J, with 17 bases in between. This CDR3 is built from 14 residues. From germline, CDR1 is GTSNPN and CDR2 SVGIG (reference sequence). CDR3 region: CASTKPTVYNEQFF. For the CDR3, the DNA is TGTGCCTCCACAAAGCCGACAGTTTACAATGAGCAGTTCTTC.

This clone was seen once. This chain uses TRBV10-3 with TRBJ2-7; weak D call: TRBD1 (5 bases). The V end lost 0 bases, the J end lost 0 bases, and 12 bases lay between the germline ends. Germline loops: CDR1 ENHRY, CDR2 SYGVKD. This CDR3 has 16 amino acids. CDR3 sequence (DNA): TGTGCCATCAGTGAGTCGTGGGGCCAGAGCTCCTACGAGCAGTACTTC. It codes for CAISESWGQSSYEQYF.

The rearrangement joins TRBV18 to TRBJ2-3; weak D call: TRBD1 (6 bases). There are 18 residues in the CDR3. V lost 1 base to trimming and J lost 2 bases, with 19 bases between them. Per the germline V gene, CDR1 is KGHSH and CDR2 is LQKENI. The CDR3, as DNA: TGTGCCAGCTCACCACTCAGGGGATTCCTCCGACACACAGATACGCAGTATTTT. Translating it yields CASSPLRGFLRHTDTQYF.

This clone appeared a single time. The chain's CDR3 is CASTAGGGESYEQYF. CDR3 in DNA: TGCGCCAGCACAGCCGGCGGGGGGGAGAGCTACGAGCAGTACTTC. The chain combines TRBV5-1 with TRBJ2-7; 9 bases are shared with TRBD2. The CDR3 sequence is 15 residues long. Germline V lookup: CDR1 SGHRS, CDR2 YFSETQ. V shed 6 bases and J 3 bases; nucleotides not matched to a gene: 10.

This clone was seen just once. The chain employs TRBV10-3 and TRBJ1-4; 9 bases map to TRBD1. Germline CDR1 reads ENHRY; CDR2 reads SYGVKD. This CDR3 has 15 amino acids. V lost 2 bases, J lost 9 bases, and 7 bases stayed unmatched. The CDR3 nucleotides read TGTGCCATCAGTGAGGAGGACAGGGGAGAGAAAAAACTGTTTTTT. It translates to CAISEEDRGEKKLFF.

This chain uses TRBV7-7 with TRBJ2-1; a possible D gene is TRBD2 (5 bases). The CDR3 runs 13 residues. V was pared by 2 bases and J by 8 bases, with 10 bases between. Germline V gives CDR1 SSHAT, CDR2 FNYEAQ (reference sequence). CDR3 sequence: CASSLHGGYEQFF. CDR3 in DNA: TGTGCCAGCAGCTTACATGGAGGCTATGAGCAGTTCTTC.

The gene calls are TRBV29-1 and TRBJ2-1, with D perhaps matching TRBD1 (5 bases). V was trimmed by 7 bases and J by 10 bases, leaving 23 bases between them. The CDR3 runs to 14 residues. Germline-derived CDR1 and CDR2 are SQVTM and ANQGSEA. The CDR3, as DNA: TGCAGCGCCCTGGATAGACGGGTTCAGGGCGAGCAGTTCTTC. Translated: CSALDRRVQGEQFF.

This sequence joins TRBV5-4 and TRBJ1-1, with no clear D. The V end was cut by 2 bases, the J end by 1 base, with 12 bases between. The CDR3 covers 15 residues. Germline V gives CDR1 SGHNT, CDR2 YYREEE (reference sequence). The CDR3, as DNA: TGTGCCAGCAGCTTACGGGTAATACAGAACACTGAAGCTTTCTTT. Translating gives CASSLRVIQNTEAFF.

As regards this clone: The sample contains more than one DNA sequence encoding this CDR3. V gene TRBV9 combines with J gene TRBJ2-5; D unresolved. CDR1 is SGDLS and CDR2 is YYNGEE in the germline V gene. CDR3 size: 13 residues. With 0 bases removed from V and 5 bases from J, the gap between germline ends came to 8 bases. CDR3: CASSVGSVETQYF. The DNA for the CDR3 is TGTGCCAGCAGCGTAGGATCAGTGGAGACCCAGTACTTC.

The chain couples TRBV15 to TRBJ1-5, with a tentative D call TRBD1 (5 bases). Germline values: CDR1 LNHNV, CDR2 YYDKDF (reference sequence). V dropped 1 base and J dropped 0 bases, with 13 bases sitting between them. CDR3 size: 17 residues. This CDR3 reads CATSRAGTPDSNQPQHF. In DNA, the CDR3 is TGTGCCACCAGCAGAGCCGGGACTCCAGATAGCAATCAGCCCCAGCATTTT.

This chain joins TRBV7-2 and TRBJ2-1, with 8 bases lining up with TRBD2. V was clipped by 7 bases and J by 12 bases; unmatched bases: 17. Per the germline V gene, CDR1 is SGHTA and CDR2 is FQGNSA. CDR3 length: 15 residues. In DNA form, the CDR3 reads TGTGCCAGCAAACCGGGACTAGAATTTTCTTTACGGCAGTTCTTC. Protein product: CASKPGLEFSLRQFF.

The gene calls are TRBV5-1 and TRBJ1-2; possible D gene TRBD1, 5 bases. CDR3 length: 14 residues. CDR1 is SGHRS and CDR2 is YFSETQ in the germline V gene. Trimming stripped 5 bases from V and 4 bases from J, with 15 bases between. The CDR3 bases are TGCGCCAGCAGAAATCTCCCGGGACTCTATGGCTACACCTTC. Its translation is CASRNLPGLYGYTF.

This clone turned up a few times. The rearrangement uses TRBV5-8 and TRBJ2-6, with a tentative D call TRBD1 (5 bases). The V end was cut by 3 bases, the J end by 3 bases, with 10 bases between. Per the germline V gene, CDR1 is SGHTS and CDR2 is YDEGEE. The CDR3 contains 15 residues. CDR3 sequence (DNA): TGTGCCAGCAGCTCCCAGGGTCGTGGGGCCAACGTCCTGACTTTC. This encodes CASSSQGRGANVLTF.

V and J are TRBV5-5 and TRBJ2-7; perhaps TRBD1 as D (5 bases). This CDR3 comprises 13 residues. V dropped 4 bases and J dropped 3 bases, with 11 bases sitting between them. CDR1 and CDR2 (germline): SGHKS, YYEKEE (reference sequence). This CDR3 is CASSIPGNYEQYF. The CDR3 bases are TGTGCCAGCAGCATTCCAGGGAACTACGAGCAGTACTTC.

The CDR3 reads CASRLGQGIDGYTF. CDR3 in DNA: TGTGCCAGCAGACTGGGACAGGGTATCGATGGCTACACCTTC. The V and J genes are TRBV5-6 and TRBJ1-2; TRBD1 aligns across 9 bases. The CDR3 runs to 14 residues. Per the germline V gene, CDR1 is SGHDT and CDR2 is YYEEEE. V lost 5 bases and J lost 6; bases outside the gene matches: 8.

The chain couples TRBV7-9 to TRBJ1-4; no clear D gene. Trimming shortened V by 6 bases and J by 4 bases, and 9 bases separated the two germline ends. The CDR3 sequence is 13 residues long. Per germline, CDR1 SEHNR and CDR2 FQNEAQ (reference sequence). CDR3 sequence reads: CASRDSDNEKLFF. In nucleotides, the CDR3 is TGTGCCAGCAGAGACTCCGATAATGAAAAACTGTTTTTT. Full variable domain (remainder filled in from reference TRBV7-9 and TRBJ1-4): DTGVSQNPRHKITKRGQNVTFRCDPISEHNRLYWYRQTLGQGPEFLTYFQNEAQLEKSRLLSDRFSAERPKGSFSTLEIQRTEQGDSAMYLCASRDSDNEKLFFGSGTQLSVL.

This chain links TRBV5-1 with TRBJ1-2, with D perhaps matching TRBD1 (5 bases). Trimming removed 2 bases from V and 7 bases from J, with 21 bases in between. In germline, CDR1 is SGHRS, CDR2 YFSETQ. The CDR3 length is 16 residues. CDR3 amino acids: CASSFNGEPGGTGYTF. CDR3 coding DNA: TGCGCCAGCAGCTTCAATGGGGAGCCAGGAGGGACTGGCTACACCTTC.